Listed below are T cell receptor beta chains from one sample, sequenced in a study of T cells in Graves' hyperthyroidism and ophthalmopathy. MiXCR, applied by TCRdb to the multiplex PCR reads, yields one record per CDR3 protein. This table has hundreds of thousands of distinct CDR3 sequences, roughly 46% appearing once. The source material was peripheral blood or thyroid tissue (not recorded which). These receptors all come from an adult man with Graves' disease, either hyperthyroidism or ophthalmopathy (not recorded which). Each CDR3 is given with its conserved first and last residue. Fields, in order: J gene, clone size, D gene, V gene, CDR3 protein, CDR3 DNA. D genes are given only for firm matches. Clone size is shown for a subset of rows, as once, few, many or a class of expanded clone.

j_gene: TRBJ2-7; abundance: few; d_gene: TRBD1; v_gene: TRBV2; CDR3aa: CASSAGTTGTGEAQYF; CDR3nt: TGTGCCAGCAGCGCGGGGACCACCGGGACAGGGGAGGCTCAGTACTTC
j_gene: TRBJ1-1; abundance: many; d_gene: NA; v_gene: TRBV2; CDR3aa: CASSEGGDEAFF; CDR3nt: TGTGCCAGCAGTGAAGGGGGGGATGAAGCTTTCTTT
j_gene: TRBJ1-4; abundance: many; d_gene: NA; v_gene: TRBV6-6; CDR3aa: CASSPSEDNEKLFF; CDR3nt: TGTGCCAGCAGTCCGTCAGAGGATAACGAAAAACTGTTTTTT
j_gene: TRBJ2-1; abundance: NA; d_gene: TRBD2; v_gene: TRBV15; CDR3aa: CATSSLRGSGYNEQFF; CDR3nt: TGTGCCACCAGCAGCCTACGGGGTAGCGGGTACAATGAGCAGTTCTTC
j_gene: TRBJ1-1; abundance: NA; d_gene: TRBD1; v_gene: TRBV10-2; CDR3aa: CASSDTGGVTEAFF; CDR3nt: TGCGCCAGCAGTGACACAGGGGGAGTCACTGAAGCTTTCTTT
j_gene: TRBJ1-6; abundance: many; d_gene: TRBD1; v_gene: TRBV7-9; CDR3aa: CASTGQGDNSPLHF; CDR3nt: TGTGCCAGCACCGGACAGGGAGACAATTCACCCCTCCACTTT
j_gene: TRBJ2-6; abundance: NA; d_gene: NA; v_gene: TRBV10-3; CDR3aa: CAISYEGRGANVLTF; CDR3nt: TGTGCCATCAGTTATGAGGGGAGGGGGGCCAACGTCCTGACTTTC
j_gene: TRBJ1-2; abundance: many; d_gene: NA; v_gene: TRBV9; CDR3aa: CASSVAASTGGYTF; CDR3nt: TGTGCCAGCAGCGTAGCCGCTTCGACAGGTGGCTACACCTTC
j_gene: TRBJ1-4; abundance: many; d_gene: TRBD1; v_gene: TRBV7-2; CDR3aa: CASSPRGVDEKLFF; CDR3nt: TGTGCCAGCAGCCCCAGGGGGGTTGATGAAAAACTGTTTTTT
j_gene: TRBJ1-6; abundance: NA; d_gene: TRBD1; v_gene: TRBV20-1; CDR3aa: CSARAPGGWGSPLHF; CDR3nt: TGCAGTGCTAGAGCGCCAGGGGGCTGGGGTTCACCCCTCCACTTT
j_gene: TRBJ1-2; abundance: NA; d_gene: NA; v_gene: TRBV29-1; CDR3aa: CSVHQGGDGYTF; CDR3nt: TGCAGCGTTCACCAGGGAGGTGATGGCTACACCTTC
j_gene: TRBJ1-2; abundance: many; d_gene: NA; v_gene: TRBV2; CDR3aa: CASSEMADYGYTF; CDR3nt: TGTGCCAGCAGTGAAATGGCGGACTATGGCTACACCTTC
j_gene: TRBJ2-5; abundance: few; d_gene: TRBD2; v_gene: TRBV2; CDR3aa: CASKKRGLAGPPQETQYF; CDR3nt: TGTGCCAGCAAGAAAAGGGGACTAGCGGGGCCGCCCCAAGAGACCCAGTACTTC
j_gene: TRBJ1-5; abundance: once; d_gene: NA; v_gene: TRBV12-3/TRBV12-4; CDR3aa: CASRRGLNSNQPQHF; CDR3nt: TGTGCCAGCAGGCGAGGACTGAATAGCAATCAGCCCCAGCATTTT
j_gene: TRBJ2-7; abundance: few; d_gene: NA; v_gene: TRBV12-3/TRBV12-4; CDR3aa: CASSLQRTSEQYF; CDR3nt: TGTGCCAGCAGTTTACAGCGAACCTCCGAGCAGTACTTC
j_gene: TRBJ1-2; abundance: NA; d_gene: NA; v_gene: TRBV12-3/TRBV12-4; CDR3aa: CASTSMTDFNYGYTF; CDR3nt: TGTGCCAGCACTTCCATGACCGATTTTAACTATGGCTACACCTTC